This is a list of T cell receptor beta chains from one sample in a study of blood T cell repertoires in COVID-19. The data were produced by immunoSEQ multiplex PCR, yet TCRdb's version contains in-frame clones alone and is incomplete. This repertoire shows under 150,000 clones, around 80% found once; its top ten account for approximately 4.2%. Sequences were obtained from peripheral blood. The receptors here all came from a woman of 80 years or more with acute or convalescent COVID-19. Each CDR3 is given without its conserved first and last residue. For some rows the clone size is stated as once, few or many, or as a class when expanded; others skip it.

j_call clone_size v_call cdr3_aa
TRBJ2-5 - TRBV7-3 ASSRLAGGAETQY
TRBJ2-1 - TRBV6-6 ASSGLPPYAAGGPGNEQF
TRBJ1-3 - TRBV5-1 ASSLDGGSDGNTIY
TRBJ2-7 - TRBV19 ASSIRRTGSYEQY
TRBJ2-7 - TRBV30 AWSVQLAGTYEQY
TRBJ1-2 - TRBV3-1/TRBV3-2 ASSQASYLGGYT
TRBJ1-5 - TRBV6-2/TRBV6-3 ASSYTERQGGNQPQH
TRBJ2-7 - TRBV5-1 ASSLLGTGGYEQY
TRBJ1-1 - TRBV19 ASSIQGPVTEAF
TRBJ2-5 - TRBV19 ASSIDTLAGGKETQY
TRBJ1-5 - TRBV6-2/TRBV6-3 ASSRDYRGTAQH
TRBJ2-1 - TRBV9 ASSKAGDPYNEQF
TRBJ2-2 - TRBV7-8 ASSSLDRANTGELF
TRBJ2-1 - TRBV7-3 ASSFAAGGYNEQF
TRBJ1-1 - TRBV19 ASSIIQGPGNTEAF
TRBJ2-7 - TRBV15 ATSKDKQGYEQY
TRBJ2-2 few TRBV7-9 ASSPSGLTGELF
TRBJ1-1 - TRBV29-1 SVGQGVNTEAF
TRBJ1-2 - TRBV12-3/TRBV12-4 ASSLAGENGYT
TRBJ1-1 - TRBV5-1 ASSLQGATEAF
TRBJ2-3 - TRBV7-2 ASGWRGGGDTQY
TRBJ2-3 - TRBV7-9 ASTPDRVTTDTQY
TRBJ1-2 - TRBV7-9 ASSTAGTYGYT
TRBJ1-2 - TRBV28 ASSLGQNYGYT
TRBJ2-3 - TRBV28 ASSLTGETDTQY
TRBJ2-3 - TRBV27 ASSLTGTARTDTQY
TRBJ1-6 - TRBV27 ASSLKVRGGRNSPLH
TRBJ2-3 - TRBV27 ASSRTSGSSADTQY
TRBJ1-1 - TRBV7-2 ASSPRAGGRLTEAF
TRBJ1-4 - TRBV7-9 ASSFGGLDEKLF
TRBJ1-3 - TRBV30 AWSVRGSGNTIY
TRBJ2-6 - TRBV10-1 ASSEQETLTNSGANVLT
TRBJ2-7 - TRBV3-1/TRBV3-2 ASTPHRERFFTYEQY
TRBJ1-6 - TRBV11-2 ASSTSGSYNSPLH
TRBJ1-2 - TRBV2 ASSDNTVSRLYGYT
TRBJ2-5 - TRBV12-5 ASGHLAGGETQY
TRBJ2-5 - TRBV7-2 ASSLSRETQY
TRBJ2-5 few TRBV24-1 ATSDFRETETQY
TRBJ2-1 few TRBV7-2 ASSPGLWGEEQF
TRBJ2-7 - TRBV6-5 ASSYYRTSYEQY
TRBJ1-6 few TRBV18 ASSLPGQGIDPLH
TRBJ2-1 - TRBV6-1 ASSDPPGQGRQF
TRBJ1-2 once TRBV12-5 ASGLVPRAGQIYGYT
TRBJ2-2 - TRBV18 ASSPIGSNTGELF
TRBJ1-1 - TRBV30 AWTGTVNTEAF
TRBJ1-1 - TRBV19 ASTQGTGEIMNTEAF
TRBJ2-5 - TRBV7-9 ASSFEGLETQY
TRBJ2-7 - TRBV7-2 ASSLLFYEQY
TRBJ2-2 - TRBV11-2 ASSLKGAANTGELF
TRBJ2-1 - TRBV19 ASSLGGVANNEQF
TRBJ2-1 - TRBV3-1/TRBV3-2 ASSHTIAGVSYGTFNEQF
TRBJ2-5 - TRBV7-2 ASSRGNQETQY
TRBJ1-1 - TRBV7-6 ASSLSGVDTEAF